A single sample gave rise to the 29 T cell receptor beta chains below, sequenced in a study of OX40 agonist ivuxolimab in advanced cancers. Measured with immunoSEQ multiplex PCR; TCRdb has only the in-frame clones, and not every one. The sample consists of 35,000 to 40,000 clones, around four fifths of them appearing once. The sample was CD4+ or CD8+ T cells sorted from blood, taken in a trial of the OX40 agonist ivuxolimab. The receptors stem from an adult with an advanced solid tumor such as melanoma, head and neck, liver or kidney cancer.

This chain links TRBV9 with TRBJ2-3; D is ambiguous. Germline CDR1 and CDR2: SGDLS and YYNGEE. V shed 4 bases and J shed 4 bases, with 4 bases lying between them. CDR3 length: 11 amino acids. The CDR3 loop is CASSLADTQYF. The CDR3, as DNA: TGTGCCAGCAGCTTGGCAGATACGCAGTATTTT.

V is TRBV6-7 and J is TRBJ2-1; 7 bases line up with TRBD2. TRBV6-7 is labeled an ORF, and its function is uncertain. The CDR3 is 17 amino acids. J was trimmed by 2 bases and V by 2 bases; bases with no gene match: 9. The CDR3 DNA reads as TGTGCCAGCAGTTACCCCCAGTTGGGACTACCCTACAATGAGCAGTTCTTC. Its translation: CASSYPQLGLPYNEQFF.

The chain uses TRBV6-5 and TRBJ1-4, with a weak D call TRBD1 (5 bases). This CDR3 is 14 amino acids long. Per the germline V gene, CDR1 is MNHEY and CDR2 is SVGAGI. Trimming took 4 bases from V and 5 from J, leaving 11 bases between them. The CDR3 loop reads CASSSGTGNEKLFF. DNA for the CDR3: TGTGCCAGCAGTTCCGGGACGGGGAATGAAAAACTGTTTTTT.

V is TRBV15 and J is TRBJ1-1; the D gene is possibly TRBD1 (5 bases). Trimming cost V 7 bases and J 8 bases, with 17 bases left between them. Germline assignment: CDR1 LNHNV and CDR2 YYDKDF (reference sequence). This CDR3 region has 13 residues. The chain's CDR3 is CATTRGGDGEAFF. For the CDR3, the DNA is TGTGCCACCACCCGGGGGGGGGATGGGGAAGCTTTCTTT.

V gene TRBV7-3 combines with J gene TRBJ1-4; perhaps TRBD1 as D (6 bases). Germline V gene lookup returns CDR1 SGHTA and CDR2 FQGTGA. Trimming removed 2 bases from V and 3 bases from J, with 10 bases in between. This CDR3 region has 15 residues. The CDR3 loop reads CASSLSGQPNEKLFF. CDR3 sequence (DNA): TGTGCCAGCAGCTTATCGGGACAACCTAATGAAAAACTGTTTTTT.

The chain couples TRBV5-5 to TRBJ2-1; D assignment may be TRBD1 or TRBD2 (6 bases each). Germline CDR1 SGHKS, CDR2 YYEKEE (reference sequence). The CDR3 spans 13 residues. The ends were cut back, 2 bases at V and 16 bases at J, with 19 bases in the middle. The CDR3 nucleotides read TGTGCCAGCAGCTTCCAAGGGGGACTGGGGTTATTCTTC. The encoded protein is CASSFQGGLGLFF.

This clone was found once. The V call is TRBV11-2, the J call TRBJ2-7; D is ambiguous. Germline CDR1 reads SGHAT; CDR2 reads FQNNGV. The CDR3 sequence is 14 residues long. With 2 bases removed from V and 5 bases from J, the gap between germline ends came to 13 bases. CDR3 protein: CASSLQPLRNEQYF. In nucleotides, the CDR3 is TGTGCCAGCAGCTTACAGCCACTTAGGAACGAGCAGTACTTC.

The sample holds one count of this clone. V gene TRBV2 combines with J gene TRBJ2-5, with 12 bases lining up with TRBD2. J lost 2 bases, V lost 6 bases, and 16 bases had no gene match. Germline assignment: CDR1 SNHLY and CDR2 FYNNEI. The CDR3 is 19 residues long. CDR3: CASSAPELAGGDNQETQYF. In DNA, the CDR3 is TGTGCCAGCAGCGCCCCAGAACTAGCGGGGGGCGATAATCAAGAGACCCAGTACTTC.

The J gene is TRBJ2-5, the V gene TRBV29-1, with unresolved D. The germline V gene has CDR1 SQVTM and CDR2 ANQGSEA. The V end was cut by 2 bases, the J end by 1 base, with 8 bases between. The CDR3 has 13 amino acids. The CDR3 reads CSVEWAVQETQYF. CDR3 nucleotide sequence: TGCAGCGTTGAATGGGCCGTCCAAGAGACCCAGTACTTC. The full variable domain, in which reference TRBV29-1 and TRBJ2-5 provide the parts outside the CDR3, is SAVISQKPSRDICQRGTSLTIQCQVDSQVTMMFWYRQQPGQSLTLIATANQGSEATYESGFVIDKFPISRPNLTFSTLTVSNMSPEDSSIYLCSVEWAVQETQYFGPGTRLLVL.

This chain uses TRBV25-1 with TRBJ1-2, with D maybe TRBD1 (5 bases). V shed 2 bases and J shed 5 bases, with 6 bases lying between them. CDR1 and CDR2 from the germline V gene are MGHDK and SYGVNS. The CDR3 has 12 residues. The CDR3 is CASSEQGYGYTF. The CDR3 coding sequence is TGTGCCAGCAGTGAACAGGGTTATGGCTACACCTTC.

V is TRBV10-1 and J is TRBJ2-7; D is unresolved. V shed 7 bases and J shed 4 bases, with 14 bases lying between them. The CDR3 is 13 residues long. The germline V gene encodes CDR1 WNHNN and CDR2 SYGVQD (reference sequence). The CDR3: CASTWVDQYEQYF. CDR3 bases: TGCGCCAGCACGTGGGTAGACCAATACGAGCAGTACTTC.

J is TRBJ2-1 and V is TRBV5-1; TRBD2 might be the D (5 bases). Per germline, CDR1 SGHRS and CDR2 YFSETQ. The V end lost 4 bases, the J end lost 10 bases, and 12 bases lay between the germline ends. The CDR3 consists of 12 residues. CDR3 sequence reads: CASSPGMGEQFF. The CDR3 DNA sequence: TGCGCCAGCAGCCCGGGGATGGGCGAGCAGTTCTTC.

The chain joins TRBV5-4 to TRBJ1-4; D might be TRBD1 (6 bases). Trimming left V 4 bases short and J 8 bases short, with 15 bases between. The CDR3 is made up of 14 amino acids. The germline V gene encodes CDR1 SGHNT and CDR2 YYREEE (reference sequence). The CDR3 loop is CASSQDSLGEKLFF. The CDR3 DNA is TGTGCCAGCAGCCAGGACAGCTTAGGGGAAAAACTGTTTTTT.

The rearrangement uses TRBV11-2 and TRBJ1-5, with 7 positions matching TRBD1. CDR3 length: 14 residues. Germline assignment: CDR1 SGHAT and CDR2 FQNNGV. V dropped 5 bases and J dropped 7; count of bases not matched to a gene: 8. The CDR3 here is CASSRDREGQPQHF. Here the CDR3 DNA reads TGTGCCAGCAGCCGTGACAGGGAGGGGCAGCCCCAGCATTTT.

The chain has TRBV6-5 and TRBJ2-2; no clear D. Germline V gene data show CDR1 as MNHEY and CDR2 as SVGAGI. This CDR3 has 12 amino acids. The ends were cut back, 2 bases at V and 6 bases at J, with 4 bases in the middle. CDR3 in DNA: TGTGCCAGCAGTTACCAATCCGGGGAGCTGTTTTTT. Translated, it gives CASSYQSGELFF.

This chain links TRBV6-6 with TRBJ1-5; 7 bases fit TRBD1. Per the germline V gene, CDR1 is MNHNY and CDR2 is SVGAGI (reference sequence). V shed 4 bases and J 4 bases; nucleotides not matched to a gene: 7. This CDR3 is 15 amino acids long. As DNA, the CDR3 is TGTGCCAGCAGTTTCCGACAGGGTTCTAATCAGCCCCAGCATTTT. Protein product: CASSFRQGSNQPQHF.

The rearrangement uses TRBV6-1 and TRBJ1-5, with TRBD1 matching 7 bases. After removal of 4 bases from V and 3 bases from J, the junction contained 6 bases not matched to a gene. Germline CDR1 is MNHNS and CDR2 is SASEGT. The length of the CDR3 is 15 residues. In DNA, the CDR3 is TGTGCCAGCAGTGTTGTACAGGGGAACAATCAGCCCCAGCATTTT. It encodes CASSVVQGNNQPQHF.

The chain carries TRBV18 and TRBJ2-2, with 8 nucleotides matching TRBD2. Germline values: CDR1 KGHSH, CDR2 LQKENI. V shed 2 bases and J 3 bases; nucleotides not matched to a gene: 2. This CDR3 has 15 residues. This CDR3 reads CASSPFSGDTGELFF. In nucleotides, the CDR3 is TGTGCCAGCTCACCATTTAGCGGGGACACCGGGGAGCTGTTTTTT.

The rearrangement joins TRBV5-6 to TRBJ1-1; 8 nucleotides line up with TRBD1. The germline gives CDR1 SGHDT, CDR2 YYEEEE. This CDR3 region has 16 residues. With V trimmed by 0 bases and J by 1 base, 5 bases remained unmatched. CDR3 nucleotides: TGTGCCAGCAGCTTGGGGACAGGGCCTTCGAACACTGAAGCTTTCTTT. Amino acids: CASSLGTGPSNTEAFF.

J is TRBJ1-5 and V is TRBV7-2; D ambiguous. In germline, CDR1 is SGHTA, CDR2 FQGNSA. This CDR3 comprises 14 residues. Trimming removed 6 bases at V and 11 bases at J, with 20 bases between. As DNA, the CDR3 is TGTGCCAGCAGTCCAGACCAGGTTTTCGATTCCCAGCATTTT. It encodes CASSPDQVFDSQHF.

The J gene is TRBJ1-2, the V gene TRBV2; D unclear. The CDR3 has 12 amino acids. V lost 6 bases and J 0 bases, leaving 5 bases between the germline ends. The germline V gene encodes CDR1 SNHLY and CDR2 FYNNEI. The CDR3 nucleotides read TGTGCCAGCAGACCCTCTAACTATGGCTACACCTTC. Its translation is CASRPSNYGYTF. Supplemented by reference TRBV2 and TRBJ1-2, the full variable domain reads EPEVTQTPSHQVTQMGQEVILRCVPISNHLYFYWYRQILGQKVEFLVSFYNNEISEKSEIFDDQFSVERPDGSNFTLKIRSTKLEDSAMYFCASRPSNYGYTFGSGTRLTVV.

The CDR3 spells CASSQEDWDSRYF. CDR3 nucleotides: TGTGCCAGCAGCCAAGAGGACTGGGACAGCCGATACTTC. The chain employs TRBV14 and TRBJ2-7; 7 bases match TRBD1. The length of the CDR3 is 13 residues. CDR1 SGHDN and CDR2 FVKESK come from the germline V gene. The junction had 9 bases not matched to a gene; V was cut back by 0 bases and J by 13 bases.

This chain connects TRBV28 to TRBJ2-3; 7 nucleotides align to TRBD1. J was trimmed by 9 bases and V by 2 bases; bases with no gene match: 11. This CDR3 is 15 amino acids long. Per the germline V gene, CDR1 is MDHEN and CDR2 is SYDVKM. CDR3 nucleotides: TGTGCCAGCAGTTTAGTGACAGGGTGGTTTAGGACGCAGTATTTT. Translated, it gives CASSLVTGWFRTQYF.

V usage is TRBV30 and J usage is TRBJ2-1; 11 nucleotides agree with TRBD1. Trimming took 3 bases from V and 0 from J; bases not matched to a gene: 7. The CDR3 extends over 17 amino acids. Germline assignment: CDR1 GTSNPN and CDR2 SVGIG (reference sequence). The CDR3 sequence: CAWRGQGDFSSYNEQFF. In nucleotides, the CDR3 is TGTGCCTGGAGGGGACAGGGGGACTTTAGCTCCTACAATGAGCAGTTCTTC.

In its sample, this clone was seen a few times. The V and J genes are TRBV7-2 and TRBJ2-7; either TRBD1 or TRBD2 may supply D (5 bases each). The CDR3 spans 14 residues. Germline values: CDR1 SGHTA, CDR2 FQGNSA. Trimming took 5 bases from V and 9 from J, leaving 20 bases between them. DNA of the CDR3: TGTGCCAGCAGCCCCCGGGACCCGACGCTACGGCAGTACTTC. This encodes CASSPRDPTLRQYF. Using reference TRBV7-2 and TRBJ2-7 for the parts outside the CDR3, the full variable domain is GAGVSQSPSNKVTEKGKDVELRCDPISGHTALYWYRQSLGQGLEFLIYFQGNSAPDKSGLPSDRFSAERTGGSVSTLTIQRTQQEDSAVYLCASSPRDPTLRQYFGPGTRLTVT.

The rearrangement joins TRBV28 to TRBJ2-3; 9 bases are a match to TRBD1. The germline V gene encodes CDR1 MDHEN and CDR2 SYDVKM. The CDR3 loop spans 15 amino acids. J was trimmed by 1 base and V by 5 bases; bases with no gene match: 4. CDR3 in DNA: TGTGCCAGCAGTCTAAGGACAGGGGGCACAGATACGCAGTATTTT. Translating it yields CASSLRTGGTDTQYF.

The rearrangement links TRBV6-1 to TRBJ1-2; weak D call: TRBD1 (6 bases). There are 14 residues in the CDR3. Trimming pared 4 bases from V and 5 bases from J, leaving 14 bases between. CDR1 and CDR2 from the germline V gene are MNHNS and SASEGT. Written as DNA, the CDR3 is TGTGCCAGCAGTGGCACCGGGACAATTTATGGCTACACCTTC. Residues: CASSGTGTIYGYTF.

This clone turned up a few times. The chain is built from TRBV2 and TRBJ2-5, with D unresolved. Per germline, CDR1 SNHLY and CDR2 FYNNEI. The V end was cut by 4 bases, the J end by 3 bases, with 9 bases between. The CDR3 consists of 13 residues. Written as DNA, the CDR3 is TGTGCCAGCAGTGGGGGTGTGAAAGAGACCCAGTACTTC. It encodes CASSGGVKETQYF.

The rearrangement links TRBV2 to TRBJ2-5; D might be TRBD1 (6 bases). Trimming took 7 bases from V and 2 from J, leaving 11 bases between them. Per the germline V gene, CDR1 is SNHLY and CDR2 is FYNNEI. CDR3 length: 13 residues. CDR3 sequence reads: CASKMTGQETQYF. In DNA form, the CDR3 reads TGTGCCAGCAAGATGACAGGTCAAGAGACCCAGTACTTC.